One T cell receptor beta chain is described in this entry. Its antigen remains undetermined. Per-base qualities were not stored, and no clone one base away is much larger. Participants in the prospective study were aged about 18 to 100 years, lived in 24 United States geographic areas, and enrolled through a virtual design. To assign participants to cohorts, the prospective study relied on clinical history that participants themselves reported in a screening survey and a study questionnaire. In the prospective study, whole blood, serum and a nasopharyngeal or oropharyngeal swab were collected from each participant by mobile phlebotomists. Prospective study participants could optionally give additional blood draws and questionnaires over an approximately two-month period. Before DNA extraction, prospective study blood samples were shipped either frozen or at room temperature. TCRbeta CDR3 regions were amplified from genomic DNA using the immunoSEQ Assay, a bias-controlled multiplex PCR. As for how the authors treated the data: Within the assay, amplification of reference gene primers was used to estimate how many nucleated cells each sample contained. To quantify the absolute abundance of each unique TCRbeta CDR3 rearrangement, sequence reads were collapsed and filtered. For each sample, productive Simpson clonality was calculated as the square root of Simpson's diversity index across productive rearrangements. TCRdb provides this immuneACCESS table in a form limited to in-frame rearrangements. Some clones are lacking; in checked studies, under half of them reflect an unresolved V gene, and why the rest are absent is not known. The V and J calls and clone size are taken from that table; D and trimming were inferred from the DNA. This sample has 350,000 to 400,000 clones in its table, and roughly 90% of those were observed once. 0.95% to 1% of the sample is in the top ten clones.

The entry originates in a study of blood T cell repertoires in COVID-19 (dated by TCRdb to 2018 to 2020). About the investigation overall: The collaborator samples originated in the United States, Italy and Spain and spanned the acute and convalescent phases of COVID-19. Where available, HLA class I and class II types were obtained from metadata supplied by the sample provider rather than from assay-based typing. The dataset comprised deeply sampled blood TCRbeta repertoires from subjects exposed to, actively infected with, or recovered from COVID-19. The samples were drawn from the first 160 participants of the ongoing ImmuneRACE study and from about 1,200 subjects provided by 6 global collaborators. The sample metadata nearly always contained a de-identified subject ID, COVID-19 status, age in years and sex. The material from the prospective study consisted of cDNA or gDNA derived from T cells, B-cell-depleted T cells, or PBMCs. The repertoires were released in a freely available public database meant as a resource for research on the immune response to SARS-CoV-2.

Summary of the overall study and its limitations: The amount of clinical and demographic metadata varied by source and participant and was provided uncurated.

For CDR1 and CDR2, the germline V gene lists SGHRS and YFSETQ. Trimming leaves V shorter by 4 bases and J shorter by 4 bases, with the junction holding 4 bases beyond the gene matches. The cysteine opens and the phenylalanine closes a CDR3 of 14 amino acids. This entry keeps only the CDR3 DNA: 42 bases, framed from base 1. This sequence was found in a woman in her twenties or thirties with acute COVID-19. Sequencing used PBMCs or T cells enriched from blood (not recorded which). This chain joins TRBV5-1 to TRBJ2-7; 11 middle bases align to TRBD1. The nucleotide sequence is TGCGCCAGCAGCACAGGGACAGGGGGATACGAGCAGTACTTC. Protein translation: CASSTGTGGYEQYF.